A selection of T cell receptor beta chains follows, all from one sample in a study of molecular identifiers for immune sequencing clone quantification. TCRdb independently ran MiXCR on the PCR reads; one entry per CDR3 protein. Here the sample spans some 97,000 distinct CDR3 sequences, approximately 25% being singletons. Sequencing used naive CD8+ T cells from blood, with Jurkat cell RNA spiked in. The source is a human donor in good health. Some libraries in this study had Jurkat cell RNA spiked in. The CDR3 runs from the conserved cysteine through the conserved F or W. The D gene is left open where the match is weak. Not all rows give a size; the values are once, few, many and, for expanded clones, a class.

clone_size,d_call,j_call,v_call,cdr3_aa,cdr3_nt
.,.,TRBJ2-5,TRBV28,CASRSPKVLRETQYF,TGTGCCAGCAGGTCACCAAAGGTGTTACGGGAGACCCAGTACTTC
.,TRBD2,TRBJ2-7,TRBV10-1,CASRTLAGGHPPYEQYF,TGCGCCAGCAGAACACTAGCGGGGGGGCACCCACCCTACGAGCAGTACTTC
few,.,TRBJ2-3,TRBV7-9,CASSLDLGEGKGTDTQYF,TGTGCCAGCAGCTTAGATCTTGGTGAGGGAAAAGGCACAGATACGCAGTATTTT
many,.,TRBJ1-1,TRBV6-2/TRBV6-3,CASSYLIGYTEAFF,TGTGCCAGCAGTTACCTGATCGGCTACACTGAAGCTTTCTTT
.,TRBD2,TRBJ2-1,TRBV9,CASSVGGEDEQFF,TGTGCCAGCAGCGTCGGGGGGGAGGATGAGCAGTTCTTC
many,TRBD1,TRBJ1-1,TRBV5-8,CASSRQGPTEAFF,TGTGCCAGCAGCAGACAGGGGCCCACTGAAGCTTTCTTT
.,TRBD2,TRBJ2-1,TRBV7-2,CASSLVTSGSVDEQFF,TGTGCCAGCAGCTTAGTAACTAGCGGGAGTGTTGATGAGCAGTTCTTC
few,.,TRBJ1-2,TRBV6-1,CASSPAVYGCTF,TGTGCCAGCAGTCCAGCAGTCTATGGCTGCACCTTC
many,TRBD2,TRBJ2-3,TRBV6-2/TRBV6-3,CASSRLAGGLGDTQYF,TGTGCCAGCAGCCGACTAGCGGGGGGGCTAGGAGATACGCAGTATTTT
many,.,TRBJ2-3,TRBV7-9,CASSETPTDTQYF,TGTGCCAGCAGCGAGACCCCAACAGATACGCAGTATTTT
many,.,TRBJ1-3,TRBV27,CASSLPARLAGNTIYF,TGTGCCAGCAGTTTACCCGCACGGCTGGCTGGAAACACCATATATTTT
.,.,TRBJ2-1,TRBV12-5,CASGLDNPSYNEQFF,TGTGCTAGTGGTTTGGACAACCCCTCCTACAATGAGCAGTTCTTC
once,.,TRBJ2-2,TRBV6-5,CASSYGQNAGELFF,TGTGCCAGCAGTTATGGTCAGAACGCCGGGGAGCTGTTTTTT
.,TRBD2,TRBJ2-1,TRBV4-2,CASSQDLLAANEQFF,TGTGCCAGCAGCCAAGATTTGCTAGCGGCCAATGAGCAGTTCTTC
.,.,TRBJ1-3,TRBV12-3/TRBV12-4,CAIDRNTIYF,TGTGCCATCGATCGAAACACCATATATTTT
many,.,TRBJ1-2,TRBV7-9,CASSQTGQPANYGYTF,TGTGCCAGCAGCCAGACGGGACAACCAGCTAACTATGGCTACACCTTC
few,.,TRBJ1-6,TRBV13,CASSSNSPLHF,TGTGCCAGCAGCTCAAATTCACCCCTCCACTTT
many,TRBD1,TRBJ2-7,TRBV6-5,CASSLDRGGYEQYF,TGTGCCAGCAGTTTAGACAGGGGTGGGTACGAGCAGTACTTC
.,.,TRBJ1-6,TRBV20-1,CSAGPGPNLANSPLHF,TGCAGTGCTGGACCGGGACCCAACTTAGCGAATTCACCCCTCCACTTT
.,.,TRBJ1-1,TRBV5-1,CAGSTGPRTEAFF,TGCGCCGGCAGCACAGGACCGAGGACTGAAGCTTTCTTT
few,.,TRBJ2-2,TRBV7-3,CASSPSKMFANTGELFF,TGTGCCAGCAGCCCTTCGAAAATGTTCGCGAACACCGGGGAGCTGTTTTTT
many,TRBD1,TRBJ1-5,TRBV6-2/TRBV6-3,CASSYTGGREPQHF,TGTGCCAGCAGCTACACAGGGGGAAGGGAGCCCCAGCATTTT
.,.,TRBJ1-1,TRBV7-2,CASSAVQNINTEAFF,TGTGCCAGCAGCGCAGTACAGAACATAAACACTGAAGCTTTCTTT
.,.,TRBJ2-6,TRBV4-3,CAGSQDRRGTGANVQTF,TGCGCCGGCAGCCAAGATCGGCGGGGCACTGGGGCCAACGTCCAGACTTTC